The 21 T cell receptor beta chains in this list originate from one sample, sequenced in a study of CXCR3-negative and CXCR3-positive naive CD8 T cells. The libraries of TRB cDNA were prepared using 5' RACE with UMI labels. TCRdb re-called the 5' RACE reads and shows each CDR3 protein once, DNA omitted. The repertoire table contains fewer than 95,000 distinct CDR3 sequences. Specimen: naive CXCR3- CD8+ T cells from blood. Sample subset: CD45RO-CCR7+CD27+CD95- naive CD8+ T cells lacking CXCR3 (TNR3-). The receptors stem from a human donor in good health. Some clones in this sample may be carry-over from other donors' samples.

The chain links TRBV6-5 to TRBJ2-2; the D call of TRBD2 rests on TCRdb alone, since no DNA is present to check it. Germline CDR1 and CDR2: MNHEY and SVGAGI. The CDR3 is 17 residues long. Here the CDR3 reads CASRQRRGGGLVGELFF.

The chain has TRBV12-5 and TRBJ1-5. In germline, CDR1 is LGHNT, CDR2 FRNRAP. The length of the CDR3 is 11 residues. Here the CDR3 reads CASGLYQPQHF.

This chain's CDR3 is CSVEDRAVQGNYGYTF. This chain joins TRBV29-1 and TRBJ1-2; TCRdb's D call, TRBD1, is unchecked because there is no DNA. The germline V gene encodes CDR1 SQVTM and CDR2 ANQGSEA. The CDR3 runs 16 residues.

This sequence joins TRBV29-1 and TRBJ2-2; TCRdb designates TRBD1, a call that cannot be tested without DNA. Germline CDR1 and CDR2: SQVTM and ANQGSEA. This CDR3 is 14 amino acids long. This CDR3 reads CSVTGNVNTGELFF.

The CDR3 reads CASSFLGRDGQPQHF. The chain is built from TRBV28 and TRBJ1-5. This CDR3 contains 15 residues. Germline assignment: CDR1 MDHEN and CDR2 SYDVKM.

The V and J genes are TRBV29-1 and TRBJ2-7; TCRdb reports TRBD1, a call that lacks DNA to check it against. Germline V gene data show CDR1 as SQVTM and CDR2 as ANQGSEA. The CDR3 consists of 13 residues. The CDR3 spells CSGVPAGYYEQYF.

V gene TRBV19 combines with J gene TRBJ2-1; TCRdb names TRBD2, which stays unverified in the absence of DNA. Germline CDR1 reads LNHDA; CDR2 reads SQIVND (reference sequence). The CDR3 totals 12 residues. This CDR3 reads CASSIGLLEQFF.

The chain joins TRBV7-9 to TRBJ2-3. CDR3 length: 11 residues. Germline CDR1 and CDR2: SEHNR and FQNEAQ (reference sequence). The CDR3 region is CASLGTDTQYF.

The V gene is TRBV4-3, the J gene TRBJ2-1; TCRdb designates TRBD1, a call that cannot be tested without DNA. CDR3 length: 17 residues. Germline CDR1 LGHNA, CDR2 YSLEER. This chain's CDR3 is CASSHSRPGTGVNEQFF.

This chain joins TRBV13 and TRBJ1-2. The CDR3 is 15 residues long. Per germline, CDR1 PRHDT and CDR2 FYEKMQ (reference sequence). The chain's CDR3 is CASSLGRGGEYGYTF.

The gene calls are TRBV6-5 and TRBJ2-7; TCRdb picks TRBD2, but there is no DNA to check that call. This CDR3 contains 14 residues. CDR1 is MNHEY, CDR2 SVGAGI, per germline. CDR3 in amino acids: CANSYSGGGYEQYF.

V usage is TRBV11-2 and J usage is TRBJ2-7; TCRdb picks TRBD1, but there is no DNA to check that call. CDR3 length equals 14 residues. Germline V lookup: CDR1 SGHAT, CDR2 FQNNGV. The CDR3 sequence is CASSLGQGPYEQYF.

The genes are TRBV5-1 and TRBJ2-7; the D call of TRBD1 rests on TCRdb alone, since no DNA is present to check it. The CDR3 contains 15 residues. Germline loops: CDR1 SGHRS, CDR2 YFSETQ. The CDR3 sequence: CASSLGGQGFYEQYF.

The chain's CDR3 is CATSGGQTYEQYF. The chain is built from TRBV3-1 and TRBJ2-7; the D gene TCRdb calls, TRBD1, cannot be checked with no DNA. This CDR3 has 13 amino acids. Germline-derived CDR1 and CDR2 are LGHDT and YNNKEL (reference sequence).

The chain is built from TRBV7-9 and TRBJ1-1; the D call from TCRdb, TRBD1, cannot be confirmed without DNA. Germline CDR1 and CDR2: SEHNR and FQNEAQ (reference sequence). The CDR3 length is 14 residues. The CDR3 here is CASSHSTGNTEAFF.

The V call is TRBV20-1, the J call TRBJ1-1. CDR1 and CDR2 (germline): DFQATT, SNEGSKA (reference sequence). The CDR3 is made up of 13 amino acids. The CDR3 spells CSARVVGNTEAFF.

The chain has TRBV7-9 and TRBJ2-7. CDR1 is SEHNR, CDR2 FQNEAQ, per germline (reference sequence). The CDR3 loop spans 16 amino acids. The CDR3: CASSLVLSGGADEQYF.

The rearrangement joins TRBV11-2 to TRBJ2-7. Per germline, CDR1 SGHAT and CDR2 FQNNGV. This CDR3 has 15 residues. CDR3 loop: CASSFNSGFGYEQYF.

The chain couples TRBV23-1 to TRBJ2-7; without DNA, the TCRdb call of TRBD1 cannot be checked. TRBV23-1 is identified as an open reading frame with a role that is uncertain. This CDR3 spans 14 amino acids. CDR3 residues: CASGGRMPLYEQYF.

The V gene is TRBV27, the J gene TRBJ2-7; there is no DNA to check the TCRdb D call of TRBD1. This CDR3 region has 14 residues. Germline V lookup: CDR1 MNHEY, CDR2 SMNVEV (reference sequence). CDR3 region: CASSPGQVSYEQYF.

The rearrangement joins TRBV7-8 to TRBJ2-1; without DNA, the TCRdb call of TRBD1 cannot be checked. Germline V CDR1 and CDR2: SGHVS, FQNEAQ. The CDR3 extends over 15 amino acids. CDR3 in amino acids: CASSLGRDSSNEQFF.